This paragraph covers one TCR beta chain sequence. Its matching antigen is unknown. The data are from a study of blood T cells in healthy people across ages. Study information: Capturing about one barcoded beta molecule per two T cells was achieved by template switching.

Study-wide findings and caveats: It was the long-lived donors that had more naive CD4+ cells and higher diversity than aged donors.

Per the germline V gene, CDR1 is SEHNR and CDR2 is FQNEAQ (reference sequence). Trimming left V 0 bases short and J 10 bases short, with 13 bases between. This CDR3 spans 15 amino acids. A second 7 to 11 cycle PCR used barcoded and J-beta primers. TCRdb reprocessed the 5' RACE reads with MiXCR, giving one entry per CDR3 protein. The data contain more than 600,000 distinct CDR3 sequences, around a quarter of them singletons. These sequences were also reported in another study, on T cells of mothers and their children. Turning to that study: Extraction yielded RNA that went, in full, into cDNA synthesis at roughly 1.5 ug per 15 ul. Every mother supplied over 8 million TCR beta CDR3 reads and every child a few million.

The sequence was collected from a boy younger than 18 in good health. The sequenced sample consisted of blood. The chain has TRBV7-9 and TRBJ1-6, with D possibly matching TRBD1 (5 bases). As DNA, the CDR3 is TGTGCCAGCAGCTTAGCGCAGGGTGGAAGATCACCCCTCCACTTT. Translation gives CASSLAQGGRSPLHF.